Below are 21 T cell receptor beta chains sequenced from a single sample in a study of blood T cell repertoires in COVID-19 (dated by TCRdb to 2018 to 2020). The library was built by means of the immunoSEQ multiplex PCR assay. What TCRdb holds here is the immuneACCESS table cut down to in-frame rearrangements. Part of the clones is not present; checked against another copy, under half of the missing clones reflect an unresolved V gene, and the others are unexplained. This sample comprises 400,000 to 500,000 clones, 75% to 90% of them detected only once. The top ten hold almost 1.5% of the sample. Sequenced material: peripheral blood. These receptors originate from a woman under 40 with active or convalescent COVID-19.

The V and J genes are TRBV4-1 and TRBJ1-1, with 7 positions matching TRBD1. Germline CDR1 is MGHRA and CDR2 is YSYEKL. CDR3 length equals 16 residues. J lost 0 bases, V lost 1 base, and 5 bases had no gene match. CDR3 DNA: TGCGCCAGCAGCCAAGTGATCGGACAGGTGAACACTGAAGCTTTCTTT. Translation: CASSQVIGQVNTEAFF.

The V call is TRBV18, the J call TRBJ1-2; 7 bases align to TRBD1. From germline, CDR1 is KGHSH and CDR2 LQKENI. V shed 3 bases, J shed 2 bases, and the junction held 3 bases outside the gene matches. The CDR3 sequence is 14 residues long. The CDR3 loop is CASSPLTGNYGYTF. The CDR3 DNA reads TGTGCCAGCTCACCGCTGACAGGGAACTATGGCTACACCTTC. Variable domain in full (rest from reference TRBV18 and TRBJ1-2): NAGVMQNPRHLVRRRGQEARLRCSPMKGHSHVYWYRQLPEEGLKFMVYLQKENIIDESGMPKERFSAEFPKEGPSILRIQQVVRGDSAAYFCASSPLTGNYGYTFGSGTRLTVV.

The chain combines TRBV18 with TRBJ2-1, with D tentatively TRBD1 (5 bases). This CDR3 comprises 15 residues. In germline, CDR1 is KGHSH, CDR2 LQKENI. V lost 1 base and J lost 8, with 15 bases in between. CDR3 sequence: CASSPQVGRTDEQFF. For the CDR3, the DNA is TGTGCCAGCTCACCACAGGTGGGGCGAACTGATGAGCAGTTCTTC.

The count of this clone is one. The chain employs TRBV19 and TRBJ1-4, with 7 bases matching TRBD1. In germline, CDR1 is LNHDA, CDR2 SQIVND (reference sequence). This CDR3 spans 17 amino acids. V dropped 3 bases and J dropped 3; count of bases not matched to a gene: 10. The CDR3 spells CASSIRGDPTPNEKLFF. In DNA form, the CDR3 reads TGTGCCAGTAGTATCAGGGGGGATCCAACCCCTAATGAAAAACTGTTTTTT. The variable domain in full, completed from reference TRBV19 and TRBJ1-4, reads DGGITQSPKYLFRKEGQNVTLSCEQNLNHDAMYWYRQDPGQGLRLIYYSQIVNDFQKGDIAEGYSVSREKKESFPLTVTSAQKNPTAFYLCASSIRGDPTPNEKLFFGSGTQLSVL.

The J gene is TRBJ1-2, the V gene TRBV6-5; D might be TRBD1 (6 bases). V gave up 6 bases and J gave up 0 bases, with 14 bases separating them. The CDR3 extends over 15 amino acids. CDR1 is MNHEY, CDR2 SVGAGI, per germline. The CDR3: CASSRPGETNYGYTF. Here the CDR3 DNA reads TGTGCCAGCAGCAGACCAGGGGAAACTAACTATGGCTACACCTTC.

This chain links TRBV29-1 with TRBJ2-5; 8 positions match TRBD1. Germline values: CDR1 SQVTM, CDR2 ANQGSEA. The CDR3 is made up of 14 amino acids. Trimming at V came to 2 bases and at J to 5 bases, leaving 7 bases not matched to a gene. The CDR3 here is CSVERGQGEETQYF. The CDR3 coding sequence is TGCAGCGTTGAACGAGGACAGGGAGAGGAGACCCAGTACTTC.

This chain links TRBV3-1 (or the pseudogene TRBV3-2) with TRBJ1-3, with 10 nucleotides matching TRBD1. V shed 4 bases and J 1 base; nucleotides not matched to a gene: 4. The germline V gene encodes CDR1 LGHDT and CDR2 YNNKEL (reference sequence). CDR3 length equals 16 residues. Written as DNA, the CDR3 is TGTGCCAGCAGCCGAGGACAGGGGGGTTCTGGAAACACCATATATTTT. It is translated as CASSRGQGGSGNTIYF.

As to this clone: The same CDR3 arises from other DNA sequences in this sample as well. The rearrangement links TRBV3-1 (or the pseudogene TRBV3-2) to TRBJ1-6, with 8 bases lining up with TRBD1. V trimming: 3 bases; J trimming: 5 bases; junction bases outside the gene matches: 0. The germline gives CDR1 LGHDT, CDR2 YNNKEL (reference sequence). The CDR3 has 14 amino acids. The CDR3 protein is CASSQGQDNSPLHF. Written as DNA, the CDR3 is TGTGCCAGCAGCCAGGGACAGGATAATTCACCCCTCCACTTT.

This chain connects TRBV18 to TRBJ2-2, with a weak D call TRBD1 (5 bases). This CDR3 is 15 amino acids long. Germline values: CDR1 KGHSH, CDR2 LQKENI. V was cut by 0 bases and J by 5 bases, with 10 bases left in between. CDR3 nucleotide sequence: TGTGCCAGCTCACCACCGCCAGGGCGGACCGGGGAGCTGTTTTTT. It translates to CASSPPPGRTGELFF.

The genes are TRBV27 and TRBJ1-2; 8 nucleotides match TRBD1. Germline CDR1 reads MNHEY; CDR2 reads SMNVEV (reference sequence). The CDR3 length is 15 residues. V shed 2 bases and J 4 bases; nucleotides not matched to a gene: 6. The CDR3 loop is CASSLGQGAGYGYTF. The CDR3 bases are TGTGCCAGCAGTTTAGGGCAGGGGGCGGGCTATGGCTACACCTTC.

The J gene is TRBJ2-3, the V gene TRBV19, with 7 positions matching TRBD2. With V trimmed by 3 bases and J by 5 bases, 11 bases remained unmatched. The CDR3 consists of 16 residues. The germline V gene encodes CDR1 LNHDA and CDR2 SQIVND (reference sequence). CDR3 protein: CASSIGSGGRGDTQYF. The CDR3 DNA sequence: TGTGCCAGTAGTATTGGGAGCGGCGGGAGAGGAGATACGCAGTATTTT.

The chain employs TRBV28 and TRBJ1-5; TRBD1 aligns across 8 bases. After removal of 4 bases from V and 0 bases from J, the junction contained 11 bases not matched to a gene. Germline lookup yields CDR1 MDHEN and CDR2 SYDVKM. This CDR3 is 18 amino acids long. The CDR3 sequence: CASSSPQRTGLSNQPQHF. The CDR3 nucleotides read TGTGCCAGCAGTTCCCCCCAGAGGACAGGGCTTAGCAATCAGCCCCAGCATTTT.

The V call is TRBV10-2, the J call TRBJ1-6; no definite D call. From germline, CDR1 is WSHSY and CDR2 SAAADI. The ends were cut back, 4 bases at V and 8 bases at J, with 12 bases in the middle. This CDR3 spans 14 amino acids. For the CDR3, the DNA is TGCGCCAGCAGTGTAAACCCCTCGGATTCACCCCTCCACTTT. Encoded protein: CASSVNPSDSPLHF.

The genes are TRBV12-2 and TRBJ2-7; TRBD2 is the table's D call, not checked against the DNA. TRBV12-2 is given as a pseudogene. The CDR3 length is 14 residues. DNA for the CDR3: TGTGCAAGTCCCCCCGGGTCAAATAGCTACGAGCAGTACTTC. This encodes CASPPGSNSYEQYF.

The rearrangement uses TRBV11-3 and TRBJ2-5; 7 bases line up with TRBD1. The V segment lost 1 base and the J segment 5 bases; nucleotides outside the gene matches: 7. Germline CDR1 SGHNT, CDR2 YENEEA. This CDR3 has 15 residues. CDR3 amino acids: CASSLGQGPSETQYF. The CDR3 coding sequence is TGTGCCAGCAGCTTAGGACAGGGCCCCTCGGAGACCCAGTACTTC.

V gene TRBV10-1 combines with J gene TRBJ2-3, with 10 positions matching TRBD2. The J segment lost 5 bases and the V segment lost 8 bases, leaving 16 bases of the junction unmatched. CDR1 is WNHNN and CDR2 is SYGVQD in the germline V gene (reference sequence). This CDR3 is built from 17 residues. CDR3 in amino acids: CASPPTTRASGGDTQYF. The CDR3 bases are TGCGCCAGCCCCCCCACCACTAGGGCTAGCGGGGGAGATACGCAGTATTTT.

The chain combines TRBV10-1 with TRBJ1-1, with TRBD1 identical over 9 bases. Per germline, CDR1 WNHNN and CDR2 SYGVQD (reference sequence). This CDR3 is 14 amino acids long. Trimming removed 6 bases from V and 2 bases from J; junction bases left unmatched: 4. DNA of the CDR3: TGCGCCAGCAGGGAACAGGGGGCAAACACTGAAGCTTTCTTT. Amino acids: CASREQGANTEAFF.

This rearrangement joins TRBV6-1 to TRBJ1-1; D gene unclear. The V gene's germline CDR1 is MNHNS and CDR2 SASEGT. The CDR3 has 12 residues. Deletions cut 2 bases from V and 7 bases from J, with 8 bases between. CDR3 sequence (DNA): TGTGCCAGCAGTGAAAGCACGGTTGAAGCTTTCTTT. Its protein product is CASSESTVEAFF.

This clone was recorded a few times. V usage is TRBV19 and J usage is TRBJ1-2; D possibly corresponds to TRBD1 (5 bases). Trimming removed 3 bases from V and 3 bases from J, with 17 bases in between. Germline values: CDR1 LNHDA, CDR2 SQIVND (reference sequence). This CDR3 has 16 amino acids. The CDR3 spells CASSIATKGADYGYTF. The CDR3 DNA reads TGTGCCAGTAGTATCGCTACGAAAGGGGCGGACTATGGCTACACCTTC.

The CDR3 DNA is TGCGCCAGCAGCCCTGGACAGGGTCTTAATCAGCCCCAGCATTTT. It specifies CASSPGQGLNQPQHF. The rearrangement uses TRBV5-1 and TRBJ1-5, with 8 bases identical to TRBD1. Trimming took 4 bases from V and 4 from J; bases not matched to a gene: 7. The germline V gene has CDR1 SGHRS and CDR2 YFSETQ. This CDR3 has 15 amino acids.

CDR3 sequence (DNA): TGTGCCAGCAGCTTAAGGACAGGGTCCCCTAATGAGCAGTTCTTC. This codes for CASSLRTGSPNEQFF. The V call is TRBV7-8, the J call TRBJ2-1, with 8 bases lining up with TRBD1. The J segment lost 7 bases and the V segment lost 2 bases, leaving 7 bases of the junction unmatched. Germline CDR1 reads SGHVS; CDR2 reads FQNEAQ. The CDR3 has 15 residues.